Following are 18 T cell receptor beta chains from one sample sequenced in a study of a mutant IDH1 vaccine in newly diagnosed glioma. Only in-frame clones appear in the TCRdb table, and some are missing; sequencing was by immunoSEQ multiplex PCR. This sample has approximately 43,000 clones, with over 70% found just once. Sample time point: week 23, last vaccination. Each dose delivered 300 ug of mutant IDH1 20-mer peptide subcutaneously with imiquimod. Their antigen targets remain unknown. This material consisted of PBMCs, taken from a glioma patient whose treatment included an IDH1 peptide vaccine. Receptors originate from a woman between 35 and 50 years old with glioma. Some clones in this sample may be carry-over from other donors' samples.

The CDR3 loop is CASSAGGTRGHTEAFF. The DNA for the CDR3 is TGTGCCAGCAGCGCGGGCGGAACCAGGGGCCACACTGAAGCTTTCTTT. The J gene is TRBJ1-1, the V gene TRBV9; weak D call: TRBD1 (6 bases). V was cut by 3 bases and J by 3 bases, with 18 bases left in between. Germline CDR1 reads SGDLS; CDR2 reads YYNGEE. The CDR3 covers 16 residues.

This clone came up once. The V call is TRBV9, the J call TRBJ2-6; TRBD1 aligns across 7 bases. Looked up from germline, CDR1 is SGDLS and CDR2 is YYNGEE. Trimming at V came to 6 bases and at J to 2 bases, leaving 8 bases not matched to a gene. The length of the CDR3 is 16 residues. The CDR3 loop is CASTGTAAPGANVLTF. Here the CDR3 DNA reads TGTGCCAGCACCGGGACAGCGGCGCCTGGGGCCAACGTCCTGACTTTC.

The CDR3 DNA sequence: TGTGCCAGCAGCCAGGAAGCGGGAATTCCCTACGAGCAGTACTTC. This encodes CASSQEAGIPYEQYF. The chain employs TRBV4-2 and TRBJ2-7; the match to TRBD2 covers 7 bases. V dropped 3 bases and J dropped 2; count of bases not matched to a gene: 7. The germline V gene encodes CDR1 LGHNA and CDR2 YNFKEQ. This CDR3 has 15 amino acids.

The J gene is TRBJ1-5, the V gene TRBV9, with no clear D. The CDR3 contains 14 residues. Germline V gene lookup returns CDR1 SGDLS and CDR2 YYNGEE. V was pared by 0 bases and J by 2 bases, with 6 bases between. The chain's CDR3 is CASSVGRGNQPQHF. The CDR3 region has the DNA TGTGCCAGCAGCGTAGGTCGCGGCAATCAGCCCCAGCATTTT.

J is TRBJ1-3 and V is TRBV19; D uncertain. The V end lost 11 bases, the J end lost 1 base, and 15 bases lay between the germline ends. Germline CDR1 and CDR2: LNHDA and SQIVND (reference sequence). This CDR3 spans 14 amino acids. DNA for the CDR3: TGTGCCGCCGAGAATGACGGGTCTGGAAACACCATATATTTT. Translated, it gives CAAENDGSGNTIYF.

The chain has TRBV5-6 and TRBJ1-2; D possibly corresponds to TRBD1 (5 bases). From germline, CDR1 is SGHDT and CDR2 YYEEEE. CDR3 length: 14 residues. The ends were cut back, 1 base at V and 5 bases at J, with 12 bases in the middle. CDR3 nucleotide sequence: TGTGCCAGCAGCTTGCAGGGAGGGCCTTATGGCTACACCTTC. Its translation: CASSLQGGPYGYTF. Filled out from reference TRBV5-6 and TRBJ1-2, the complete variable domain reads DAGVTQSPTHLIKTRGQQVTLRCSPKSGHDTVSWYQQALGQGPQFIFQYYEEEERQRGNFPDRFSGHQFPNYSSELNVNALLLGDSALYLCASSLQGGPYGYTFGSGTRLTVV.

The V call is TRBV5-4, the J call TRBJ2-7; D could derive from TRBD1 or TRBD2 (7 bases each). The J call may be in error: the DNA end matches TRBJ2-5 better. Germline values: CDR1 SGHNT, CDR2 YYREEE (reference sequence). The CDR3 consists of 13 residues. The CDR3 sequence is CASSGGGTATQYF. CDR3 sequence (DNA): TGTGCCAGCAGCGGGGGGGGGACAGCGACCCAGTACTTC.

This clone was counted a few times. The CDR3 sequence: CASRGGPGGTTNEKLFF. Written as DNA, the CDR3 is TGTGCCAGTAGGGGTGGTCCGGGCGGAACCACTAATGAAAAACTGTTTTTT. The chain employs TRBV19 and TRBJ1-4; no definite D call. Per the germline V gene, CDR1 is LNHDA and CDR2 is SQIVND (reference sequence). The CDR3 extends over 17 amino acids. V was trimmed by 6 bases and J by 2 bases, leaving 19 bases between them.

The chain couples TRBV5-1 to TRBJ2-4, with TRBD1 matching over 7 bases. Looked up from germline, CDR1 is SGHRS and CDR2 is YFSETQ. The ends lost 3 bases at V and 3 bases at J; junction bases unmatched: 6. The CDR3 contains 15 residues. Here the CDR3 DNA reads TGCGCCAGCAGCTCCACAACAGGGGACAAAAACATTCAGTACTTC. This encodes CASSSTTGDKNIQYF.

This sequence joins TRBV4-1 and TRBJ2-1; maybe TRBD2 (5 bases). Between the trimmed V and J ends, which lost 4 bases and 7 bases, there was a span of 11 bases. Per germline, CDR1 MGHRA and CDR2 YSYEKL. The CDR3 is made up of 13 amino acids. The CDR3 region is CASSPGSGNEQFF. CDR3 in DNA: TGCGCCAGCAGCCCAGGTTCGGGGAATGAGCAGTTCTTC.

This clone was seen a handful of times. This chain uses TRBV5-1 with TRBJ2-2, with D unresolved. The length of the CDR3 is 15 residues. The ends were cut back, 0 bases at V and 4 bases at J, with 10 bases in the middle. Per the germline V gene, CDR1 is SGHRS and CDR2 is YFSETQ. CDR3 protein: CASSLGPLGTGELFF. Here the CDR3 DNA reads TGCGCCAGCAGCTTGGGCCCGCTCGGCACCGGGGAGCTGTTTTTT.

V usage is TRBV9 and J usage is TRBJ1-2; possibly TRBD1 for D (5 bases). Trimming left V 0 bases short and J 13 bases short, with 16 bases between. CDR1 SGDLS and CDR2 YYNGEE come from the germline V gene. The CDR3 covers 13 residues. In DNA, the CDR3 is TGTGCCAGCAGCGTAGCTACGGTCGAGGGGCCCACCTTC. This sequence encodes CASSVATVEGPTF. The full variable domain, completed using reference TRBV9 and TRBJ1-2, is DSGVTQTPKHLITATGQRVTLRCSPRSGDLSVYWYQQSLDQGLQFLIQYYNGEERAKGNILERFSAQQFPDLHSELNLSSLELGDSALYFCASSVATVEGPTFGSGTRLTVV.

This sequence joins TRBV27 and TRBJ2-3, with TRBD2 identical over 11 bases. CDR1 and CDR2 from the germline V gene are MNHEY and SMNVEV (reference sequence). The CDR3 is 20 residues long. J lost 3 bases, V lost 6 bases, and 20 bases had no gene match. The CDR3 nucleotides are TGTGCCAGCAGCATGACGATCGGGCTAGCGGGGGGCTCGGGTACAGATACGCAGTATTTT. Amino acid sequence: CASSMTIGLAGGSGTDTQYF.

This clone was counted only a few times. The CDR3 DNA reads TGTGCCAGCAGTGACAGGGTAGGTCAGCCCCAGCATTTT. This sequence encodes CASSDRVGQPQHF. The chain uses TRBV2 and TRBJ1-5; D may be TRBD1 (5 bases). Trimming took 3 bases from V and 6 from J, leaving 9 bases between them. Germline-derived CDR1 and CDR2 are SNHLY and FYNNEI. This CDR3 spans 13 amino acids.

V gene TRBV7-2 combines with J gene TRBJ2-7, with 7 bases matching TRBD2. V lost 4 bases and J lost 6; bases outside the gene matches: 3. In germline, CDR1 is SGHTA, CDR2 FQGNSA. There are 12 residues in the CDR3. The CDR3 region has the DNA TGTGCCAGCAGCTCGACTAGCTCCGAGCAGTACTTC. Encoded protein: CASSSTSSEQYF.

The rearrangement uses TRBV9 and TRBJ1-1; D is perhaps TRBD1 (6 bases). CDR1 is SGDLS, CDR2 YYNGEE, per germline. Trimming removed 0 bases at V and 5 bases at J, with 14 bases between. This CDR3 is built from 15 residues. CDR3 region: CASSVDLGARTEAFF. In nucleotides, the CDR3 is TGTGCCAGCAGCGTAGATCTGGGGGCAAGGACTGAAGCTTTCTTT.

This clone was recorded a few times. The CDR3 region has the DNA TGTGCCAGCAGCCAGACAGGGGGCCCACTAATGAACACTGAAGCTTTCTTT. Amino acid sequence: CASSQTGGPLMNTEAFF. V and J are TRBV14 and TRBJ1-1; 10 positions match TRBD1. The V and J ends lost 3 bases and 0 bases, in that order; junction bases with no gene match: 7. There are 17 residues in the CDR3. Germline assignment: CDR1 SGHDN and CDR2 FVKESK. The whole variable domain, remainder taken from reference TRBV14 and TRBJ1-1, is EAGVTQFPSHSVIEKGQTVTLRCDPISGHDNLYWYRRVMGKEIKFLLHFVKESKQDESGMPNNRFLAERTGGTYSTLKVQPAELEDSGVYFCASSQTGGPLMNTEAFFGQGTRLTVV.

V gene TRBV27 combines with J gene TRBJ2-5; D not resolved. V lost 5 bases and J 5 bases, leaving 9 bases between the germline ends. The CDR3 spans 12 residues. Germline V lookup: CDR1 MNHEY, CDR2 SMNVEV (reference sequence). The CDR3 DNA reads TGTGCCAGCAGTACGATGGGGGAGACCCAGTACTTC. Protein: CASSTMGETQYF.